The rows below give T cell receptor beta chains drawn from one sample of a study of early stage breast cancer tumors. Profiled with immunoSEQ multiplex PCR; TCRdb holds only in-frame clones, not every one. Of about 19,000 clones in the sample, more than 70% were seen once. The source material was blood. The source is a person between 65 and 79 years old with breast cancer. Each CDR3 is given with its conserved first and last residue. Each record gives: V gene, CDR3 protein.

v_gene: TRBV7-3; CDR3aa: CASSSQGGITGELFF
v_gene: TRBV6-5; CDR3aa: CATIGQNYGYTF
v_gene: TRBV29-1; CDR3aa: CSVERGEKLFF
v_gene: TRBV2; CDR3aa: CASSDTGGLAEAFF
v_gene: TRBV5-6; CDR3aa: CASSSGHTVANYGYTF
v_gene: TRBV20-1; CDR3aa: CSAGTGGGYTF
v_gene: TRBV5-1; CDR3aa: CASSRISGGASTDTQYF
v_gene: TRBV6-6; CDR3aa: CASSIKRTYEQYF
v_gene: TRBV2; CDR3aa: CASGQLISGANVLTF
v_gene: TRBV18; CDR3aa: CASSPAGTGWTGELFF
v_gene: TRBV25-1; CDR3aa: CASSEYTAGATGELFF